Reported below is one T cell receptor beta chain. No antigen is known for it. This sample was included in a study of post-analysis software for immune sequencing data. Study-level findings and limits: Controls had significantly higher normalized Chao1 diversity than multiple sclerosis patients. F-measure co-clustering was strong for batch-matched samples. With TRBV5-6, TRBV5-1 and TRBV20-1 included, about 5 TRBV segments were more frequent in patients than in controls.

Germline-derived CDR1 and CDR2 are LGHNA and YSLEER. CDR3 length: 13 residues. V lost 3 bases and J lost 1, with 6 bases in between. TCR beta cDNA libraries included unique molecular identifiers. TCRdb re-analysed the PCR reads in MiXCR, keeping a single row per CDR3 protein. The table has fewer than 850,000 distinct CDR3 sequences, roughly 27% seen once. This TCR was recovered from a girl aged 10 to 17 with multiple sclerosis. This chain connects TRBV4-3 to TRBJ1-1; D gene ambiguous. The source material was blood. DNA of the CDR3: TGCGCCAGCAGCCAGACATCGAACACTGAAGCTTTCTTT. This gives the protein CASSQTSNTEAFF.